Following are 30 T cell receptor beta chains from one sample sequenced in a study of T cells in Graves' hyperthyroidism and ophthalmopathy. The TCR beta CDR3 regions underwent amplification using RNA transcripts as the source. In the first-round RT-PCR of the TCR CDR3, the HTBI primer set was used. TCRdb reprocessed the multiplex PCR reads with MiXCR, giving one entry per CDR3 protein. In the table there are a few hundred thousand distinct CDR3 sequences, around a sixth of which are singletons. What was sequenced was blood. Receptors were obtained from a woman aged 25 to 39 with Graves' hyperthyroidism.

This clonotype has only a few counts. The chain links TRBV6-2 or TRBV6-3 to TRBJ2-7; D possibly corresponds to TRBD2 (5 bases). The CDR3 runs 12 residues. Trimming took 8 bases from V and 5 from J, leaving 13 bases between them. Germline V lookup: CDR1 MNHEY, CDR2 SVGEGT. The CDR3 sequence: CASGTSSNEQYF. In nucleotides, the CDR3 is TGTGCCAGCGGTACTAGTTCCAACGAGCAGTACTTC.

This clonotype showed up many times. The chain is built from TRBV29-1 and TRBJ2-3, with 12 bases identical to TRBD2. CDR1 and CDR2 from the germline V gene are SQVTM and ANQGSEA. V shed 6 bases and J 3 bases; nucleotides not matched to a gene: 4. This CDR3 region has 14 residues. In DNA form, the CDR3 reads TGCAGCGTCGCGACTAGCGGGAGAACAGATACGCAGTATTTT. Amino acids: CSVATSGRTDTQYF.

This clonotype showed up many times. The J gene is TRBJ2-7, the V gene TRBV28; D gene uncertain. Trimming took off 8 bases at V and 4 bases at J, with 15 bases between the two ends. This CDR3 has 13 residues. CDR1 is MDHEN, CDR2 SYDVKM, per germline. CDR3 DNA sequence: TGTGCCAGCGGTGGTGGCGAGACTTACGAGCAGTACTTC. It yields the protein CASGGGETYEQYF.

This clonotype was observed many times. J is TRBJ1-5 and V is TRBV18; 7 bases match TRBD1. V lost 3 bases and J lost 0; bases outside the gene matches: 2. This CDR3 is built from 15 residues. Germline V gene data show CDR1 as KGHSH and CDR2 as LQKENI. CDR3 DNA: TGTGCCAGCTCACCTGGGACAGATAGCAATCAGCCCCAGCATTTT. It codes for CASSPGTDSNQPQHF.

This clonotype came up a few times. A much larger clone sits a single nucleotide away, making a read error possible. No conserved phenylalanine or tryptophan ends this CDR3, so it is likely a read error. The chain has TRBV7-9 and TRBJ2-3; D is uncertain. Germline V lookup: CDR1 SEHNR, CDR2 FQNEAQ (reference sequence). This CDR3 comprises 14 residues. Trimming pared 5 bases from V and 0 bases from J, leaving 9 bases between. The CDR3 spells CASSLSESTDTQYL. As DNA, the CDR3 is TGTGCCAGCAGCCTGAGCGAAAGCACAGATACGCAGTATCTT.

This clonotype was seen only once. V usage is TRBV6-2 or TRBV6-3 and J usage is TRBJ1-5; D unresolved. V was trimmed by 4 bases and J by 0 bases, leaving 16 bases between them. Germline CDR1 and CDR2: MNHEY and SVGEGT. The CDR3 length is 17 residues. The CDR3 loop is CASSSLTRKDSNQPQHF. Written as DNA, the CDR3 is TGTGCCAGCAGTTCATTGACGCGAAAGGATAGCAATCAGCCCCAGCATTTT.

This clonotype was seen at least ten times. The chain carries TRBV12-3 or TRBV12-4 and TRBJ2-2, with D possibly called TRBD1 or TRBD2 (5 bases each). V was clipped by 11 bases and J by 7 bases, with 14 bases between them. The CDR3 runs 12 residues. CDR3 nucleotides: TGTGCCCTGGGGACGGACCGCGGGGAGCTGTTTTTT. Amino acids: CALGTDRGELFF.

The V and J genes are TRBV7-2 and TRBJ2-5, with D perhaps matching TRBD1 (5 bases). Trimming cost V 5 bases and J 5 bases, with 15 bases left between them. Germline lookup yields CDR1 SGHTA and CDR2 FQGNSA. The CDR3 runs 14 residues. CDR3 coding DNA: TGTGCCAGCAGCCGGTCGCAGGGTGTGGAGACCCAGTACTTC. Amino acid sequence: CASSRSQGVETQYF.

This clonotype showed up many times. The CDR3: CASRKVWEMNTEAFF. Written as DNA, the CDR3 is TGTGCCAGCAGAAAGGTGTGGGAGATGAACACTGAAGCTTTCTTT. V is TRBV6-1 and J is TRBJ1-1; the D is unclear. This CDR3 spans 15 amino acids. Trimming pared 6 bases from V and 0 bases from J, leaving 14 bases between. Germline assignment: CDR1 MNHNS and CDR2 SASEGT.

This clonotype occurred many times. The rearrangement uses TRBV2 and TRBJ2-3; D is ambiguous. Per the germline V gene, CDR1 is SNHLY and CDR2 is FYNNEI. Trimming stripped 3 bases from V and 4 bases from J, with 5 bases between. The CDR3 is 12 amino acids. The CDR3 reads CASSDRPDTQYF. Here the CDR3 DNA reads TGTGCCAGCAGTGATCGTCCAGATACGCAGTATTTT.

Ten or more counts support this clonotype. The J gene is TRBJ2-4, the V gene TRBV11-2; TRBD2 is a possible D gene (5 bases). Trimming cost V 0 bases and J 0 bases, with 9 bases left between them. This CDR3 comprises 16 residues. Per the germline V gene, CDR1 is SGHAT and CDR2 is FQNNGV. The CDR3 DNA sequence: TGTGCCAGCAGCTTAGAAGGCGGGCTAGCCAAAAACATTCAGTACTTC. Encoded protein: CASSLEGGLAKNIQYF.

This clonotype appeared many times. J is TRBJ1-1 and V is TRBV28; D ambiguous. There are 12 residues in the CDR3. The germline V gene has CDR1 MDHEN and CDR2 SYDVKM. The V end lost 5 bases, the J end lost 7 bases, and 11 bases lay between the germline ends. CDR3 residues: CASSGVRSEAFF. DNA for the CDR3: TGTGCCAGCAGTGGAGTCAGGAGTGAAGCTTTCTTT.

This clonotype was counted only a few times. This sequence joins TRBV3-1 and TRBJ2-1, with a weak D call TRBD1 (6 bases). CDR3 size: 16 residues. Germline V gene data show CDR1 as LGHDT and CDR2 as YNNKEL (reference sequence). Trimming pared 0 bases from V and 1 base from J, leaving 10 bases between. CDR3 protein: CASSQDRGMSYNEQFF. CDR3 coding DNA: TGTGCCAGCAGCCAAGATAGGGGGATGTCCTACAATGAGCAGTTCTTC.

The table lists this clonotype with a few counts. CDR3 nucleotide sequence: TGTGCCAGTAGTATCCCCACTAGCGGGAGTTCTGTTGAGCAGTTCTTC. This codes for CASSIPTSGSSVEQFF. The chain employs TRBV19 and TRBJ2-1; TRBD2 aligns across 11 bases. Losses at the gene ends were 3 bases for V and 9 bases for J; bases not matched to a gene: 10. The CDR3 is 16 amino acids. Germline V gives CDR1 LNHDA, CDR2 SQIVND (reference sequence).

The chain uses TRBV7-9 and TRBJ2-1, with D possibly being TRBD1 (5 bases). CDR3 length equals 15 residues. Germline V gene data show CDR1 as SEHNR and CDR2 as FQNEAQ (reference sequence). The V end was cut by 4 bases, the J end by 7 bases, with 17 bases between. The DNA of the CDR3 is TGTGCCAGCAGCTCGAATTTTTATGGACAAAATGAGCAGTTCTTC. It specifies CASSSNFYGQNEQFF.

The rearrangement joins TRBV11-1 to TRBJ2-1, with 14 bases that match TRBD2. Germline V gene sequence: CDR1 SGHAT, CDR2 FQDESV (reference sequence). Germline trimming cut 7 bases from V and 8 bases from J; bases unmatched to any gene: 7. The CDR3 is made up of 15 amino acids. The chain's CDR3 is CASTQSGLAGDEQFF. In DNA, the CDR3 is TGTGCCAGCACCCAATCGGGACTAGCGGGAGATGAGCAGTTCTTC.

The chain's CDR3 is CASSQYVGAGQPQHF. CDR3 DNA sequence: TGCGCCAGCAGCCAATATGTAGGGGCAGGTCAGCCCCAGCATTTT. This rearrangement joins TRBV4-3 to TRBJ1-5; maybe TRBD1 (5 bases). The CDR3 totals 15 residues. Germline CDR1 reads LGHNA; CDR2 reads YSLEER. The V gene lost 2 bases and the J gene lost 6 bases, with 14 bases spanning the gap.

The CDR3 reads CASSLSRGNSPLHF. In DNA form, the CDR3 reads TGTGCCAGCAGCCTGAGTAGGGGTAATTCACCCCTCCACTTT. The V and J genes are TRBV7-9 and TRBJ1-6; possibly TRBD1 for D (5 bases). The length of the CDR3 is 14 residues. Trimming left V 5 bases short and J 6 bases short, with 11 bases between. The germline V gene has CDR1 SEHNR and CDR2 FQNEAQ (reference sequence). The variable domain in full, completed from reference TRBV7-9 and TRBJ1-6, reads DTGVSQNPRHKITKRGQNVTFRCDPISEHNRLYWYRQTLGQGPEFLTYFQNEAQLEKSRLLSDRFSAERPKGSFSTLEIQRTEQGDSAMYLCASSLSRGNSPLHFGNGTRLTVT.

The chain joins TRBV10-1 to TRBJ2-2; maybe TRBD2 (7 bases). Germline V CDR1 and CDR2: WNHNN, SYGVQD (reference sequence). Trimming shortened V by 5 bases and J by 7 bases, and 11 bases separated the two germline ends. The CDR3 consists of 13 residues. CDR3 DNA sequence: TGCGCCAGCAGTCGGGGGGCTGACGGGGAGCTGTTTTTT. Protein sequence: CASSRGADGELFF.

The V call is TRBV19, the J call TRBJ2-5, with a weak D call TRBD1 (6 bases). Trimming left V 1 base short and J 5 bases short, with 17 bases between. Germline V gene data show CDR1 as LNHDA and CDR2 as SQIVND (reference sequence). The CDR3 runs to 16 residues. CDR3: CASSIGTVLRRETQYF. Here the CDR3 DNA reads TGTGCCAGTAGTATAGGGACAGTTCTCCGGCGTGAGACCCAGTACTTC.

This clonotype was seen more than once but under ten times. This chain links TRBV28 with TRBJ1-5; D is undetermined. The V gene's germline CDR1 is MDHEN and CDR2 SYDVKM. Deletions cut 7 bases from V and 4 bases from J, with 11 bases between. This CDR3 has 13 residues. This CDR3 reads CASTPNINQPQHF. CDR3 DNA: TGTGCCAGCACCCCTAACATAAATCAGCCCCAGCATTTT.

This clonotype was counted at least ten times. The CDR3 is CASRSGRPVGELFF. As DNA, the CDR3 is TGTGCCAGCAGATCGGGGCGGCCCGTCGGGGAGCTGTTTTTT. V is TRBV7-2 and J is TRBJ2-2; D possibly matches TRBD1 or TRBD2 (5 bases each). Germline CDR1 and CDR2: SGHTA and FQGNSA. Trimming removed 6 bases at V and 7 bases at J, with 15 bases between. The CDR3 is 14 residues long. The variable domain in full, completed from reference TRBV7-2 and TRBJ2-2, reads GAGVSQSPSNKVTEKGKDVELRCDPISGHTALYWYRQSLGQGLEFLIYFQGNSAPDKSGLPSDRFSAERTGGSVSTLTIQRTQQEDSAVYLCASRSGRPVGELFFGEGSRLTVL.

This clonotype was picked up many times. The chain recombines TRBV28 with TRBJ2-2, with 11 bases matching TRBD1. This CDR3 contains 16 residues. V gave up 5 bases and J gave up 5 bases; unmatched junction bases: 7. The germline V gene has CDR1 MDHEN and CDR2 SYDVKM. The CDR3 sequence: CASSIGQGALTGELFF. In DNA form, the CDR3 reads TGTGCCAGCAGTATCGGACAGGGGGCCCTGACCGGGGAGCTGTTTTTT. The complete variable domain, with remaining parts taken from reference TRBV28 and TRBJ2-2, reads DVKVTQSSRYLVKRTGEKVFLECVQDMDHENMFWYRQDPGLGLRLIYFSYDVKMKEKGDIPEGYSVSREKKERFSLILESASTNQTSMYLCASSIGQGALTGELFFGEGSRLTVL.

V is TRBV5-1 and J is TRBJ2-5; D perhaps matches TRBD2 (6 bases). Germline CDR1 reads SGHRS; CDR2 reads YFSETQ. The CDR3 consists of 15 residues. The V end was cut by 0 bases, the J end by 7 bases, with 16 bases between. CDR3 amino acids: CASSLEWGVISTQYF. The CDR3 DNA follows: TGCGCCAGCAGCTTGGAGTGGGGGGTTATATCGACCCAGTACTTC.

The rearrangement joins TRBV5-4 to TRBJ2-2; D possibly corresponds to TRBD2 (6 bases). V gave up 1 base and J gave up 3 bases, with 10 bases separating them. CDR3 size: 15 residues. CDR1 SGHNT and CDR2 YYREEE come from the germline V gene (reference sequence). The CDR3 here is CASSLPSADTGELFF. In DNA, the CDR3 is TGTGCCAGCAGCTTGCCTAGCGCGGACACCGGGGAGCTGTTTTTT. Supplemented by reference TRBV5-4 and TRBJ2-2, the full variable domain reads ETGVTQSPTHLIKTRGQQVTLRCSSQSGHNTVSWYQQALGQGPQFIFQYYREEENGRGNFPPRFSGLQFPNYSSELNVNALELDDSALYLCASSLPSADTGELFFGEGSRLTVL.

This clonotype was found many times. The V and J genes are TRBV18 and TRBJ1-4, with 10 bases fitting TRBD1. V lost 0 bases to trimming and J lost 8 bases; unmatched junction nucleotides: 3. This CDR3 spans 15 amino acids. From germline, CDR1 is KGHSH and CDR2 LQKENI. The chain's CDR3 is CASSPPGQGGEKLFF. CDR3 DNA sequence: TGTGCCAGCTCACCACCCGGACAGGGGGGAGAAAAACTGTTTTTT.

V is TRBV18 and J is TRBJ2-7; D might be TRBD1 (6 bases). The V and J ends lost 6 bases and 3 bases respectively, with 12 bases between them. The CDR3 sequence is 13 residues long. Germline V CDR1 and CDR2: KGHSH, LQKENI. The CDR3 sequence is CASSELDSYEQYF. For the CDR3, the DNA is TGTGCCAGCTCCGAGCTGGACAGCTACGAGCAGTACTTC.

This clonotype was seen at least ten times. Here the CDR3 reads CASSLIGARGQNEQFF. CDR3 coding DNA: TGTGCCAGCAGTCTAATCGGAGCCAGGGGGCAGAATGAGCAGTTCTTC. The genes are TRBV12-3 or TRBV12-4 and TRBJ2-1, with 8 bases that match TRBD1. The CDR3 consists of 16 residues. Losses at the gene ends were 5 bases for V and 7 bases for J; bases not matched to a gene: 13.

This clonotype has at least ten counts. The rearrangement links TRBV5-6 to TRBJ2-7; 8 nucleotides agree with TRBD1. Losses at the gene ends were 2 bases for V and 2 bases for J; bases not matched to a gene: 6. The CDR3 covers 15 residues. Germline assignment: CDR1 SGHDT and CDR2 YYEEEE. Written as DNA, the CDR3 is TGTGCCAGCAGCTTCGGGACAGGCGCTACCTACGAGCAGTACTTC. It yields the protein CASSFGTGATYEQYF. The complete variable domain, with remaining parts taken from reference TRBV5-6 and TRBJ2-7, reads DAGVTQSPTHLIKTRGQQVTLRCSPKSGHDTVSWYQQALGQGPQFIFQYYEEEERQRGNFPDRFSGHQFPNYSSELNVNALLLGDSALYLCASSFGTGATYEQYFGPGTRLTVT.

The sample holds many counts of this clonotype. The chain combines TRBV12-3 or TRBV12-4 with TRBJ1-3, with D possibly being TRBD1 (6 bases). The V end was cut by 7 bases, the J end by 4 bases, with 11 bases between. The CDR3 runs to 13 residues. The CDR3, as DNA: TGTGCCAGCACTACGGGACAAGGAAACACCATATATTTT. Encoded protein: CASTTGQGNTIYF.